This T cell receptor beta chain was observed in a study of shared clonotypes between healthy human individuals. Study information: Donors had three CD4 naive, three CD4 memory, two CD8 naive and one CD8 memory plate apiece.

The CDR3 extends over 13 amino acids. The V segment lost 6 bases and the J segment 2 bases; nucleotides outside the gene matches: 4. CDR1 and CDR2 (germline): MNHNS, SASEGT. The data were produced by immunoSEQ multiplex PCR, yet TCRdb's version contains in-frame clones alone and is incomplete. Among hundreds of thousands of clones listed, over 70% were seen once. The TCR originated in a man under 40 in good health. The J gene is TRBJ2-7, the V gene TRBV6-1; 7 bases are shared with TRBD1. The sample comprised memory CD4+ T cells sorted from blood. The subset here: CD45RA-negative fraction. Here the CDR3 reads CASRPQGAYEQYF. The CDR3 region has the DNA TGTGCCAGCAGACCTCAGGGGGCCTACGAGCAGTACTTC.